Shown below are 18 T cell receptor beta chains from a single sample sequenced in a study of identical twins. From the 5' RACE reads, TCRdb called clonotypes with MiXCR, one entry per CDR3 protein. The sample has 130,000 to 150,000 distinct CDR3 sequences, under 4.5% seen once. Sequenced: memory T cells sorted from blood. These receptors were collected from a young man in good health.

This clonotype was seen repeatedly, ten times or more. J is TRBJ2-3 and V is TRBV6-1; 10 bases agree with TRBD2. The J segment lost 5 bases and the V segment lost 6 bases, leaving 5 bases of the junction unmatched. The CDR3 sequence is 14 residues long. From germline, CDR1 is MNHNS and CDR2 SASEGT. CDR3 nucleotide sequence: TGTGCCAGCAGCCAGCGGGAGGGTGTAGATACGCAGTATTTT. This sequence encodes CASSQREGVDTQYF.

This clonotype was observed many times. This chain connects TRBV10-2 to TRBJ2-3; TRBD2 matches at 13 bases. The germline V gene encodes CDR1 WSHSY and CDR2 SAAADI. Trimming at V came to 10 bases and at J to 5 bases, leaving 6 bases not matched to a gene. This CDR3 is built from 14 residues. The CDR3 DNA reads TGCGCCACCAGACTAGCGGGAGGATTAGATACGCAGTATTTT. It codes for CATRLAGGLDTQYF.

This clonotype came up many times. The chain links TRBV12-3 or TRBV12-4 to TRBJ2-1, with D tentatively TRBD2 (5 bases). The CDR3 is 14 amino acids. V was trimmed by 9 bases and J by 7 bases, leaving 19 bases between them. The CDR3 sequence: CASVRGGPVNEQFF. The CDR3 coding sequence is TGTGCCAGTGTCCGGGGTGGGCCCGTGAATGAGCAGTTCTTC.

This clonotype was detected many times. The V call is TRBV6-5, the J call TRBJ2-5; the D is unclear. Trimming took off 1 base at V and 0 bases at J, with 9 bases between the two ends. The CDR3 consists of 15 residues. Germline-derived CDR1 and CDR2 are MNHEY and SVGAGI. CDR3 bases: TGTGCCAGCAGTTACTTAACAGCATACCAAGAGACCCAGTACTTC. Its translation: CASSYLTAYQETQYF.

This clonotype was picked up many times. This chain joins TRBV18 and TRBJ2-7, with a possible D match to TRBD1 (5 bases). V lost 4 bases to trimming and J lost 4 bases, with 11 bases between them. CDR1 is KGHSH and CDR2 is LQKENI in the germline V gene. The CDR3 is 13 amino acids. CDR3 nucleotide sequence: TGTGCCAGCTCACAGGGGTTACTTTACGAGCAGTACGTC. Encoded protein: CASSQGLLYEQYV.

This clonotype has ten or more counts. This chain joins TRBV12-3 or TRBV12-4 and TRBJ1-1, with 7 bases matching TRBD1. This CDR3 comprises 15 residues. Unmatched junction bases numbered 3, after V lost 2 bases and J lost 0 bases. CDR3: CASSLQGELNTEAFF. CDR3 in DNA: TGTGCCAGCAGTTTACAGGGGGAGTTGAACACTGAAGCTTTCTTT.

The V gene is TRBV18, the J gene TRBJ2-3; 9 bases align to TRBD1. This CDR3 spans 17 amino acids. Looked up from germline, CDR1 is KGHSH and CDR2 is LQKENI. With 4 bases clipped from V and 4 bases from J, the junction kept 12 bases outside the gene matches. CDR3 sequence reads: CASSQVPRDRVADTQYF. The CDR3 DNA follows: TGTGCCAGCTCACAAGTACCCCGGGACAGGGTGGCAGATACGCAGTATTTT.

This clonotype was seen at least ten times. In DNA form, the CDR3 reads TGTGCCACCGCGGGGGTGTCGGAGACCCAGTACTTC. This gives the protein CATAGVSETQYF. The chain is built from TRBV10-3 and TRBJ2-5; 7 bases map to TRBD2. The V segment lost 10 bases and the J segment 5 bases; nucleotides outside the gene matches: 7. The CDR3 is 12 amino acids. Germline lookup yields CDR1 ENHRY and CDR2 SYGVKD.

This clonotype was picked up many times. The chain couples TRBV28 to TRBJ1-1, with D possibly being TRBD1 (5 bases). Germline assignment: CDR1 MDHEN and CDR2 SYDVKM. CDR3 length: 14 residues. V was trimmed by 8 bases and J by 0 bases, leaving 13 bases between them. The CDR3 protein is CASVAPGMNTEAFF. The CDR3 coding sequence is TGTGCCAGCGTTGCCCCAGGGATGAACACTGAAGCTTTCTTT.

Ten or more counts support this clonotype. DNA of the CDR3: TGTGCCAGCAGTTTAGCTGACCTGAGGCATGAGCAGTTCTTC. It specifies CASSLADLRHEQFF. The chain recombines TRBV12-3 or TRBV12-4 with TRBJ2-1, with D unclear. Trimming removed 0 bases at V and 8 bases at J, with 11 bases between. The CDR3 is 14 residues long.

This clonotype was seen at least ten times. The J gene is TRBJ2-1, the V gene TRBV10-3; D gene unclear. The germline gives CDR1 ENHRY, CDR2 SYGVKD. There are 16 residues in the CDR3. Trimming removed 4 bases from V and 0 bases from J, with 13 bases in between. Written as DNA, the CDR3 is TGTGCCATCAGTGGCCGTCGGACGAGCTCCTACAATGAGCAGTTCTTC. Protein product: CAISGRRTSSYNEQFF.

Ten or more counts support this clonotype. This chain links TRBV5-1 with TRBJ2-5; D remains ambiguous. This CDR3 is built from 13 residues. Trimming stripped 5 bases from V and 2 bases from J, with 10 bases between. Germline loops: CDR1 SGHRS, CDR2 YFSETQ. CDR3 sequence (DNA): TGCGCCAGCAGGGACGGGTATCAAGAGACCCAGTACTTC. This encodes CASRDGYQETQYF.

Ten or more counts support this clonotype. The V gene is TRBV20-1, the J gene TRBJ2-7; 9 bases match TRBD2. This CDR3 contains 15 residues. Germline V CDR1 and CDR2: DFQATT, SNEGSKA (reference sequence). Losses at the gene ends were 6 bases for V and 6 bases for J; bases not matched to a gene: 15. The CDR3 sequence is CSAKDHLAGRGEQYF. As DNA, the CDR3 is TGCAGTGCCAAGGATCATCTAGCGGGGCGAGGCGAGCAGTACTTC.

This clonotype was recorded at least ten times. DNA of the CDR3: TGCAGTGCGGTTTCTTCGGCTCGGCGGAATGTGTACGAGCAGTACTTC. Its protein product is CSAVSSARRNVYEQYF. V and J are TRBV20-1 and TRBJ2-7, with D hard to call. Trimming shortened V by 6 bases and J by 4 bases, and 25 bases separated the two germline ends. The germline V gene encodes CDR1 DFQATT and CDR2 SNEGSKA (reference sequence). This CDR3 contains 16 residues.

This clonotype was recorded a few times. CDR3 region: CASSQDRWGNYGYTF. In nucleotides, the CDR3 is TGTGCCAGCAGCCAAGACCGGTGGGGAAACTATGGCTACACCTTC. V usage is TRBV3-1 and J usage is TRBJ1-2; D call uncertain. Germline-derived CDR1 and CDR2 are LGHDT and YNNKEL (reference sequence). The V and J ends lost 0 bases and 2 bases respectively, with 10 bases between them. The CDR3 is made up of 15 amino acids.

Concerning this clonotype: A read error is possible here, since a much larger clone lies one base away. This sequence joins TRBV4-2 and TRBJ2-5; D gene ambiguous. The end of the DNA fits TRBJ2-1 better, so the J call may be wrong. The CDR3 runs 15 residues. CDR1 LGHNA and CDR2 YNFKEQ come from the germline V gene. The CDR3 sequence: CASSQDLGAQETQFF. The CDR3 nucleotides read TGTGCCAGCAGCCAAGATTTAGGAGCTCAAGAGACCCAGTTCTTC.

Ten or more counts support this clonotype. The rearrangement uses TRBV28 and TRBJ2-7; D uncertain. CDR1 MDHEN and CDR2 SYDVKM come from the germline V gene. The CDR3 consists of 11 residues. V was trimmed by 8 bases and J by 4 bases, leaving 9 bases between them. The CDR3 nucleotides read TGTGCCAGCGGGTTGGGGTACGAGCAGTACTTC. Its protein is CASGLGYEQYF.

The table lists this clonotype with many counts. The rearrangement uses TRBV4-1 and TRBJ2-3; possible D gene TRBD2, 6 bases. V was trimmed by 5 bases and J by 0 bases, leaving 12 bases between them. Germline loops: CDR1 MGHRA, CDR2 YSYEKL. The CDR3 is made up of 15 amino acids. Here the CDR3 reads CASSKVAVSTDTQYF. CDR3 coding DNA: TGCGCCAGCAGCAAAGTAGCGGTGAGCACAGATACGCAGTATTTT.